The 30 T cell receptor beta chains below all came from one sample that was sequenced in a study of CXCR3-negative and CXCR3-positive naive CD8 T cells. Carrying UMI labels, the TRB cDNA libraries were prepared through 5' RACE. TCRdb reworked the 5' RACE reads into one entry per CDR3 protein, no DNA. Seen in this sample are over 45,000 distinct CDR3 sequences; the ten most common clones hold roughly 0.42%. Sequenced input: naive CXCR3- CD8+ T cells from blood. The subset: CD45RO-CCR7+CD27+CD95- naive CD8+ T cells lacking CXCR3 (TNR3-). The receptors here all came from a human donor in good health. Some clones in this sample may be carry-over from other donors' samples.

This sequence joins TRBV29-1 and TRBJ1-1. Germline V gene sequence: CDR1 SQVTM, CDR2 ANQGSEA. The CDR3 extends over 13 amino acids. CDR3 loop: CSAEDGLYTEAFF. Together with reference TRBV29-1 and TRBJ1-1, the CDR3 gives the full variable domain: SAVISQKPSRDICQRGTSLTIQCQVDSQVTMMFWYRQQPGQSLTLIATANQGSEATYESGFVIDKFPISRPNLTFSTLTVSNMSPEDSSIYLCSAEDGLYTEAFFGQGTRLTVV.

This chain links TRBV27 with TRBJ2-7; absent DNA, TCRdb's TRBD2 call cannot be checked. The CDR3 covers 15 residues. CDR1 is MNHEY and CDR2 is SMNVEV in the germline V gene (reference sequence). CDR3 in amino acids: CASIFEGTSSYEQYF.

V usage is TRBV20-1 and J usage is TRBJ2-7; the D call from TCRdb, TRBD1, cannot be confirmed without DNA. CDR3 length equals 13 residues. CDR1 is DFQATT, CDR2 SNEGSKA, per germline (reference sequence). CDR3 sequence: CSASRGAFLEQYF.

CDR3 sequence: CASSYVQGGDEQFF. The J gene is TRBJ2-1, the V gene TRBV6-2 or TRBV6-3; TCRdb picks TRBD1, but there is no DNA to check that call. Looked up from germline, CDR1 is MNHEY and CDR2 is SVGEGT. This CDR3 region has 14 residues.

The rearrangement joins TRBV27 to TRBJ2-7; TCRdb indicates TRBD1, and absent DNA this call remains unverified. The CDR3 spans 13 residues. From germline, CDR1 is MNHEY and CDR2 SMNVEV (reference sequence). CDR3 loop: CASSGGQGYEQYF.

This chain joins TRBV24-1 and TRBJ2-5. The V gene's germline CDR1 is KGHDR and CDR2 SFDVKD. This CDR3 has 15 amino acids. The CDR3 reads CATSDLTGDLETQYF.

The V call is TRBV28, the J call TRBJ2-7; checking the TCRdb D call of TRBD1 is not possible without DNA. Germline CDR1 reads MDHEN; CDR2 reads SYDVKM. This CDR3 is built from 16 residues. CDR3 residues: CASSSPQGNRPYEQYF.

The V and J genes are TRBV7-8 and TRBJ2-7; with no DNA, the TCRdb D assignment of TRBD2 cannot be verified. Per the germline V gene, CDR1 is SGHVS and CDR2 is FQNEAQ. The CDR3 runs to 16 residues. The CDR3 here is CASSLGGGLADYEQYF.

The CDR3 loop is CATSGAPYNEQFF. The chain joins TRBV15 to TRBJ2-1. This CDR3 has 13 residues. The germline gives CDR1 LNHNV, CDR2 YYDKDF (reference sequence).

The genes are TRBV3-1 and TRBJ2-7; the D gene TCRdb calls, TRBD1, cannot be checked with no DNA. CDR1 and CDR2 (germline): LGHDT, YNNKEL (reference sequence). The CDR3 covers 14 residues. The CDR3 is CASSQDGGFYEQYF.

The CDR3 here is CASSLIGVSYNEQFF. The genes are TRBV5-6 and TRBJ2-1. This CDR3 is built from 15 residues. The germline V gene encodes CDR1 SGHDT and CDR2 YYEEEE.

The V and J genes are TRBV12-3 or TRBV12-4 and TRBJ2-1; the D call of TRBD2 rests on TCRdb alone, since no DNA is present to check it. CDR3 length equals 15 residues. CDR3 in amino acids: CASSFIAGGYNEQFF.

This chain joins TRBV6-5 and TRBJ1-5; the D call of TRBD1 rests on TCRdb alone, since no DNA is present to check it. CDR1 and CDR2 from the germline V gene are MNHEY and SVGAGI. This CDR3 is built from 15 residues. The CDR3 loop is CASSPVTGRNQPQHF.

V is TRBV12-3 or TRBV12-4 and J is TRBJ2-7. The CDR3 spans 14 residues. CDR3 loop: CASSTQTGPHEQYF.

V and J are TRBV7-6 and TRBJ2-5; TCRdb's D call of TRBD1 is untestable without DNA. The CDR3 covers 14 residues. CDR1 is SGHVS and CDR2 is FNYEAQ in the germline V gene. The CDR3 sequence is CASSKGGAGETQYF.

J is TRBJ2-1 and V is TRBV4-3; there is no DNA to check the TCRdb D call of TRBD2. CDR1 is LGHNA, CDR2 YSLEER, per germline. The CDR3 runs to 14 residues. The CDR3 sequence is CASSPASEMNEQFF.

This chain connects TRBV6-5 to TRBJ2-7; absent DNA, TCRdb's TRBD1 call cannot be checked. Germline V gene lookup returns CDR1 MNHEY and CDR2 SVGAGI. This CDR3 region has 14 residues. The CDR3 is CASSSGTGLYEQYF.

The chain links TRBV6-2 or TRBV6-3 to TRBJ2-1; TCRdb outputs TRBD1, but without DNA this stays unchecked. In germline, CDR1 is MNHEY, CDR2 SVGEGT. The CDR3 loop spans 14 amino acids. CDR3 residues: CASSLGDNYNEQFF.

V is TRBV7-9 and J is TRBJ1-6; TCRdb calls TRBD1, which cannot be checked without DNA. The CDR3 covers 16 residues. Looked up from germline, CDR1 is SEHNR and CDR2 is FQNEAQ (reference sequence). This CDR3 is CASSSGTEVYNSPLHF.

The rearrangement links TRBV28 to TRBJ2-7; TCRdb outputs TRBD1, but without DNA this stays unchecked. CDR1 is MDHEN and CDR2 is SYDVKM in the germline V gene. The CDR3 is 16 residues long. This CDR3 reads CASSRTVDRLGHEQYF. The entire variable domain, with the rest obtained from reference TRBV28 and TRBJ2-7, is as follows: DVKVTQSSRYLVKRTGEKVFLECVQDMDHENMFWYRQDPGLGLRLIYFSYDVKMKEKGDIPEGYSVSREKKERFSLILESASTNQTSMYLCASSRTVDRLGHEQYFGPGTRLTVT.

The V and J genes are TRBV7-2 and TRBJ2-7; TCRdb gives TRBD2 as the D gene, but with no DNA this cannot be confirmed. Germline V gene data show CDR1 as SGHTA and CDR2 as FQGNSA. This CDR3 is 16 amino acids long. The CDR3 loop is CASSPTSGGTTYEQYF.

The chain uses TRBV5-1 and TRBJ2-7; TCRdb calls TRBD2, which cannot be checked without DNA. The germline V gene has CDR1 SGHRS and CDR2 YFSETQ. The length of the CDR3 is 14 residues. The CDR3 sequence is CASSLTSGYYEQYF.

J is TRBJ2-7 and V is TRBV25-1; the D gene TCRdb calls, TRBD1, cannot be checked with no DNA. Germline V CDR1 and CDR2: MGHDK, SYGVNS. The CDR3 is 14 residues long. The CDR3 loop reads CASSVGGPSYEQYF.

J is TRBJ2-4 and V is TRBV29-1; TCRdb outputs TRBD2, but without DNA this stays unchecked. CDR1 and CDR2 (germline): SQVTM, ANQGSEA. This CDR3 spans 14 amino acids. The CDR3: CSVAPVRGGNIQYF.

The V and J genes are TRBV27 and TRBJ1-6; absent DNA, TCRdb's TRBD1 call cannot be checked. CDR1 and CDR2 from the germline V gene are MNHEY and SMNVEV (reference sequence). This CDR3 has 14 residues. CDR3 sequence reads: CASSLFPQNSPLHF.

This chain uses TRBV7-6 with TRBJ2-1. The CDR3 contains 16 residues. The germline V gene has CDR1 SGHVS and CDR2 FNYEAQ. CDR3 region: CASSLDSAGPYNEQFF.

The V gene is TRBV6-5, the J gene TRBJ2-5; as DNA is missing, the TRBD2 call by TCRdb cannot be tested. This CDR3 is 14 amino acids long. Germline-derived CDR1 and CDR2 are MNHEY and SVGAGI. The CDR3 here is CASSTPGLEETQYF.

V gene TRBV6-1 combines with J gene TRBJ1-1. CDR1 is MNHNS, CDR2 SASEGT, per germline. The CDR3 extends over 12 amino acids. The CDR3 region is CASNRVNAEAFF.

The chain links TRBV7-8 to TRBJ2-7; TCRdb gives TRBD1 as the D gene, but with no DNA this cannot be confirmed. The CDR3 runs to 18 residues. Germline loops: CDR1 SGHVS, CDR2 FQNEAQ. This chain's CDR3 is CASRRGLLRARDSYEQYF.

The rearrangement joins TRBV7-9 to TRBJ1-6; TCRdb gives TRBD1 as the D gene, but with no DNA this cannot be confirmed. Germline V gene lookup returns CDR1 SEHNR and CDR2 FQNEAQ (reference sequence). The CDR3 length is 17 residues. CDR3 sequence reads: CASSLDVGTTYNSPLHF.